One and the same sample provided the 5 T cell receptor beta chains below, sequenced in a study of blood T cell repertoires in COVID-19. The table came from immunoSEQ multiplex PCR; TCRdb's copy has only in-frame clones and leaves some out. This sample has about 180,000 clones, with about 82% found just once. Source material: peripheral blood. Receptors originate from a man aged 45 to 65 with active or convalescent COVID-19.

This clone was counted once. The CDR3 DNA reads TGTGCCACCAGTGATTTGCTGGCAGACCCTAGAGTCTACAATGAGCAGTTCTTC. It codes for CATSDLLADPRVYNEQFF. This chain connects TRBV24-1 to TRBJ2-1; D is ambiguous. The CDR3 is 18 residues long. Germline V gene sequence: CDR1 KGHDR, CDR2 SFDVKD. V was pared by 0 bases and J by 3 bases, with 17 bases between.

The V gene is TRBV2, the J gene TRBJ1-6; tentative D call: TRBD1 (5 bases). The CDR3 runs to 15 residues. The V and J ends lost 9 bases and 8 bases respectively, with 20 bases between them. Germline V CDR1 and CDR2: SNHLY, FYNNEI. The CDR3 nucleotides read TGTGCCAGTAAAGGGACTTTCCGGGGGGATTCACCCCTCCACTTT. Protein sequence: CASKGTFRGDSPLHF.

The rearrangement uses TRBV4-2 and TRBJ2-1; no clear D. Trimming removed 0 bases at V and 7 bases at J, with 10 bases between. This CDR3 is 14 amino acids long. The V gene's germline CDR1 is LGHNA and CDR2 YNFKEQ. The CDR3 loop is CASSQDQVLNEQFF. CDR3 nucleotide sequence: TGTGCCAGCAGCCAAGATCAGGTGCTGAATGAGCAGTTCTTC.

This clone was found a few times. The chain recombines TRBV19 with TRBJ2-2, with 13 bases aligning to TRBD2. Germline V CDR1 and CDR2: LNHDA, SQIVND (reference sequence). Trimming took 7 bases from V and 7 from J; bases not matched to a gene: 12. The CDR3 contains 17 residues. The chain's CDR3 is CASTSRGLAGVGGELFF. CDR3 bases: TGTGCCAGTACCTCTCGCGGACTAGCGGGAGTCGGCGGGGAGCTGTTTTTT.

This clone was counted between two and nine times. The chain has TRBV19 and TRBJ1-6; the match to TRBD1 covers 7 bases. J lost 7 bases, V lost 2 bases, and 8 bases had no gene match. The CDR3 has 16 amino acids. In germline, CDR1 is LNHDA, CDR2 SQIVND (reference sequence). The CDR3 coding sequence is TGTGCCAGTAGTATATTGCCAGGGGGTCGAAATTCACCCCTCCACTTT. It codes for CASSILPGGRNSPLHF. The full variable domain, rest sourced from reference TRBV19 and TRBJ1-6, is DGGITQSPKYLFRKEGQNVTLSCEQNLNHDAMYWYRQDPGQGLRLIYYSQIVNDFQKGDIAEGYSVSREKKESFPLTVTSAQKNPTAFYLCASSILPGGRNSPLHFGNGTRLTVT.